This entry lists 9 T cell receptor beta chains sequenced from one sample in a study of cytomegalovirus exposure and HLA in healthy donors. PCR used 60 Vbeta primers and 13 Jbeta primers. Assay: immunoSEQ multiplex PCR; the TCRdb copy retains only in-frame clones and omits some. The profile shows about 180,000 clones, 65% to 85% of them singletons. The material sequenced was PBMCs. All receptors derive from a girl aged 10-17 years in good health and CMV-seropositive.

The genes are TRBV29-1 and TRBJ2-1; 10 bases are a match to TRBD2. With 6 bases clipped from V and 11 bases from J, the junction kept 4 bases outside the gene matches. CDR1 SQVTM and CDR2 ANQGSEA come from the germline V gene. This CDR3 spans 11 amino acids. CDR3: CSVSSGSKQFF. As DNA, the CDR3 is TGCAGCGTATCTAGCGGGAGTAAGCAGTTCTTC.

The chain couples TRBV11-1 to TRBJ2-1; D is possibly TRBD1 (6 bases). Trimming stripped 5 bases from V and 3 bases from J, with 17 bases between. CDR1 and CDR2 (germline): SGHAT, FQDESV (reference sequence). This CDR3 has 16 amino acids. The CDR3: CASSKEGRGDYNEQFF. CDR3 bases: TGTGCCAGCAGCAAAGAGGGCAGGGGTGACTACAATGAGCAGTTCTTC.

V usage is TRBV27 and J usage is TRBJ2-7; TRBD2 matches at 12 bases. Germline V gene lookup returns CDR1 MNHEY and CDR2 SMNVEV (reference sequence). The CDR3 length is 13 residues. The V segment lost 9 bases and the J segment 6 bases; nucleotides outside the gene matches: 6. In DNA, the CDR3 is TGTGCCAGTGGACTAGCGGGAATGAGCGAGCAGTACTTC. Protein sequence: CASGLAGMSEQYF.

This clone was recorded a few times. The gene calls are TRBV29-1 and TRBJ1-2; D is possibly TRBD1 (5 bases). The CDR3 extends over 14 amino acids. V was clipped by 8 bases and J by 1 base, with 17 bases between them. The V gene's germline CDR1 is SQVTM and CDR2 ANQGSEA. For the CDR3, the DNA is TGCAGCACGCGGGACGGTCCCTTTAACTATGGCTACACCTTC. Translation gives CSTRDGPFNYGYTF.

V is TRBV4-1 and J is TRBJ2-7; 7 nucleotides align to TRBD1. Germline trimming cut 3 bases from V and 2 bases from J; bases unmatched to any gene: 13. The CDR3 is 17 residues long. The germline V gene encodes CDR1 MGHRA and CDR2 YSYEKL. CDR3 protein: CASSQSLLDRFPYEQYF. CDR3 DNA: TGCGCCAGCAGCCAGTCCCTCCTGGACAGGTTTCCCTACGAGCAGTACTTC.

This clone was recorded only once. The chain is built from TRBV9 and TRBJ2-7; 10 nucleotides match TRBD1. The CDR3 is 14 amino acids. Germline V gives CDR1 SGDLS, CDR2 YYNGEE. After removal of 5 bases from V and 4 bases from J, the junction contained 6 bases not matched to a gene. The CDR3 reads CASRPDRGFYEQYF. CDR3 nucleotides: TGTGCCAGCAGACCGGACAGGGGGTTTTACGAGCAGTACTTC.

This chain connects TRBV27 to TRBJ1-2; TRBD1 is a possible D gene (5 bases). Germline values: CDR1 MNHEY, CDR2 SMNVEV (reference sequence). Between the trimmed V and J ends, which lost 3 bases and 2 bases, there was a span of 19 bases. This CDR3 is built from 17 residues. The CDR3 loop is CASSFMYQGNSNYGYTF. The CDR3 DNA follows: TGTGCCAGCAGTTTTATGTATCAGGGTAACTCCAACTATGGCTACACCTTC.

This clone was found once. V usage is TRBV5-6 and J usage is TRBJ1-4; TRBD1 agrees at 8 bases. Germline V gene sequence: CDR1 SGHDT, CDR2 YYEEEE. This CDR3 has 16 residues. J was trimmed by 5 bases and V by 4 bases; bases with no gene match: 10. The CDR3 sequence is CASSLTWTGQNEKLFF. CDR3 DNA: TGTGCCAGCAGCCTAACCTGGACAGGGCAAAATGAAAAACTGTTTTTT.

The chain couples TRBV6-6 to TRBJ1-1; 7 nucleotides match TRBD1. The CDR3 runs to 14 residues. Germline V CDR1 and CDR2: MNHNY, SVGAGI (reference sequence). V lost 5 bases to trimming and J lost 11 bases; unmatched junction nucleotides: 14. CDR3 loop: CASSTPPPGQTAFF. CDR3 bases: TGTGCCAGCAGTACCCCCCCGCCGGGACAGACGGCTTTCTTT.